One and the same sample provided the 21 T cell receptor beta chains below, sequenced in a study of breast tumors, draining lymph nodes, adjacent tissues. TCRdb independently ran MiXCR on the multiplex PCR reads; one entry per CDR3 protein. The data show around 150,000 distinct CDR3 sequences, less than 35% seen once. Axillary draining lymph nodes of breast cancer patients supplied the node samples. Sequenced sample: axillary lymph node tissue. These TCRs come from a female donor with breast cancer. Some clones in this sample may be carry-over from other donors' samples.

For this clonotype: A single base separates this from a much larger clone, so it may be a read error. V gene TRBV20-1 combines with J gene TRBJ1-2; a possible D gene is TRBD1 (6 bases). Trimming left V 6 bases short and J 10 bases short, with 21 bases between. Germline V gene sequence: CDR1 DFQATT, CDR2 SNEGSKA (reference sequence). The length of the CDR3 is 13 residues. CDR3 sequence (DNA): TGCAGTGCCTCCGGGACAAAAGCTCATGCCTACACCTTC. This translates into CSASGTKAHAYTF.

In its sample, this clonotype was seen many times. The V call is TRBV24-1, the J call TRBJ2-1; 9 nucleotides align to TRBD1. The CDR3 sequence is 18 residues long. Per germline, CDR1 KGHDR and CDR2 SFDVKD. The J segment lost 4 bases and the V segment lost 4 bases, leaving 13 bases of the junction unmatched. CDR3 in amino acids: CATSDRGQGTRGYNEQFF. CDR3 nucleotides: TGTGCCACCAGTGACCGGGGACAGGGAACTAGAGGGTACAATGAGCAGTTCTTC.

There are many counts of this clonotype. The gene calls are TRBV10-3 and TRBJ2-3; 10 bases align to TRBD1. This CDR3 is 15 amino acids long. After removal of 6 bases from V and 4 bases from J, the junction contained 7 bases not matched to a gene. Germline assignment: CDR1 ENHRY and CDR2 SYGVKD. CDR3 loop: CAIRVTGGKSDTQYF. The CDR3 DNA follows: TGTGCCATCAGGGTGACAGGGGGCAAATCAGATACGCAGTATTTT.

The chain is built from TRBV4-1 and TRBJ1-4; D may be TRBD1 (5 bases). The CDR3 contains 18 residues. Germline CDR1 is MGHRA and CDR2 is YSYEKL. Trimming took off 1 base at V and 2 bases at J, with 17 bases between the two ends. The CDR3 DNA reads TGCGCCAGCAGCCAAGGGGACCTTTTACAGGTGACTAATGAAAAACTGTTTTTT. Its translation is CASSQGDLLQVTNEKLFF.

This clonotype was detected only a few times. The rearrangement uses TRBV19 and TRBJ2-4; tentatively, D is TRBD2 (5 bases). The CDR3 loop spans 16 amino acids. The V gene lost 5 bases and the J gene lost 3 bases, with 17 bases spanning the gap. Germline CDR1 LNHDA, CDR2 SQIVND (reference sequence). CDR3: CASSSRGQSDKNIQYF. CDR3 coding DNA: TGTGCCAGTAGTTCCCGAGGGCAGTCTGACAAAAACATTCAGTACTTC.

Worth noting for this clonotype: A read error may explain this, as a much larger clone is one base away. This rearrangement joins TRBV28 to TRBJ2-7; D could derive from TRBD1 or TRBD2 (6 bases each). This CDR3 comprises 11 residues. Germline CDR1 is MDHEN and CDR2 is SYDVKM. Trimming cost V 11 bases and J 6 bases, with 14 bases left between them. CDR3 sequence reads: CAPAGGGEQYF. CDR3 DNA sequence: TGTGCCCCAGCAGGAGGGGGCGAGCAGTACTTC.

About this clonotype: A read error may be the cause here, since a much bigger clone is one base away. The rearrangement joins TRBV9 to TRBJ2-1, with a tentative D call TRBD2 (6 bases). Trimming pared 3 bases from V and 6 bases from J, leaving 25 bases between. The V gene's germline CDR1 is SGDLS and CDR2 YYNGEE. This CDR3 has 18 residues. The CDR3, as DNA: TGTGCCAGCAGCGGGACGACTAGGGTACCAGTTAAGGCCAATGAGCAGTTCTTC. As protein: CASSGTTRVPVKANEQFF.

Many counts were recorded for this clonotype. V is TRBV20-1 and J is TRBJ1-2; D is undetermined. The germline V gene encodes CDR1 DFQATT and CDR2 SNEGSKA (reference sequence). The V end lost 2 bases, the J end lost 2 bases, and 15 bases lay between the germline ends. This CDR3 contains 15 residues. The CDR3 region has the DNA TGCAGTGCTAGAAGCTCAGCGGCGGGGAACTATGGCTACACCTTC. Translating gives CSARSSAAGNYGYTF.

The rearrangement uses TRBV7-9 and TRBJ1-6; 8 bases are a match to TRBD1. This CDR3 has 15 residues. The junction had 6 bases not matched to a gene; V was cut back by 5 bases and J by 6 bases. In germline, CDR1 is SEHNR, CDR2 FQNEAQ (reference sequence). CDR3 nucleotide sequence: TGTGCCAGCAGCCCCCGGGACAGGACTAATTCACCCCTCCACTTT. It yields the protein CASSPRDRTNSPLHF.

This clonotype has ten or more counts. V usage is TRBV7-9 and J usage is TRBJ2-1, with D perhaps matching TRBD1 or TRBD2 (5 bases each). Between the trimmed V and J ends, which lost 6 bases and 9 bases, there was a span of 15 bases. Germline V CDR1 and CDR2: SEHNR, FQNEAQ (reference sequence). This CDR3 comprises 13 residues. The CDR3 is CASSERGSSEQFF. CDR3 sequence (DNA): TGTGCCAGCAGTGAGAGGGGAAGTTCTGAGCAGTTCTTC.

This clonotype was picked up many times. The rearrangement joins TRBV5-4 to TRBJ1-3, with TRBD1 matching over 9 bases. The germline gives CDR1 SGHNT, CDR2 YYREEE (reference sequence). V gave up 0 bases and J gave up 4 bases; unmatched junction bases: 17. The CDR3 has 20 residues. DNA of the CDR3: TGTGCCAGCAGCTTGGCCAATAGCTGGACAGGGGAATCTTCAGGAAACACCATATATTTT. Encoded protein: CASSLANSWTGESSGNTIYF.

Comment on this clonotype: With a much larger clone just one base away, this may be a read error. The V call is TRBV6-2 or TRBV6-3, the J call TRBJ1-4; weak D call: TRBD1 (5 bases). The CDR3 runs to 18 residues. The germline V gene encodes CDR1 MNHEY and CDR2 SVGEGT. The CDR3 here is CASSYLLGQGATNEKLLF. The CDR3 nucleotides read TGTGCCAGCAGTTACCTGTTGGGGCAGGGAGCAACTAATGAAAAACTGCTTTTT.

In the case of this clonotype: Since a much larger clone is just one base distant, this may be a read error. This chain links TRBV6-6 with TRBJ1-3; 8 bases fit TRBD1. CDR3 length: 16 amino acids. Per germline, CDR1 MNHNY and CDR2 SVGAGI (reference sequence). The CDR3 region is CASSHSLGQAGNTVYF. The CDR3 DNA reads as TGTGCCAGCAGTCACTCCTTGGGACAGGCGGGAAACACCGTATATTTT.

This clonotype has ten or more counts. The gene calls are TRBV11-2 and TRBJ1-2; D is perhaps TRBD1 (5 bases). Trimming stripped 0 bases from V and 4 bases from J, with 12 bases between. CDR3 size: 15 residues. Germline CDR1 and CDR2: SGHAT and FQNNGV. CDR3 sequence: CASSLDLAGSYGYTF. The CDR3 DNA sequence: TGTGCCAGCAGCTTAGATCTGGCAGGGTCCTATGGCTACACCTTC.

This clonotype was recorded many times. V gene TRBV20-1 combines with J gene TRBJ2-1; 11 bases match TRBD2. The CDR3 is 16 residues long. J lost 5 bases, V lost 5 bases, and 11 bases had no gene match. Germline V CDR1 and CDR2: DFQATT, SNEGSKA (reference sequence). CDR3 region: CSAVRPIAGGNNEQFF. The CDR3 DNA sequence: TGCAGTGCTGTCAGGCCAATAGCGGGGGGGAACAATGAGCAGTTCTTC.

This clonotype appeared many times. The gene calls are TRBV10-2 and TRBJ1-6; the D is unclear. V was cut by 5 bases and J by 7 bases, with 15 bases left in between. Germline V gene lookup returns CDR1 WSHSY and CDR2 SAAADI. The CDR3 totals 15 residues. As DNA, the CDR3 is TGCGCCAGCAGTCCCCAGGCTGCGCTCAATTCACCCCTCCACTTT. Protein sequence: CASSPQAALNSPLHF.

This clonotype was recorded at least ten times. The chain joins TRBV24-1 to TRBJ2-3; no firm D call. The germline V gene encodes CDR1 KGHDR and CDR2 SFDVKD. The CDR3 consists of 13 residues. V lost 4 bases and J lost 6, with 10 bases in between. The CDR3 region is CATSDPGPDTQYF. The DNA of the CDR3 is TGTGCCACCAGTGACCCCGGCCCGGATACGCAGTATTTT.

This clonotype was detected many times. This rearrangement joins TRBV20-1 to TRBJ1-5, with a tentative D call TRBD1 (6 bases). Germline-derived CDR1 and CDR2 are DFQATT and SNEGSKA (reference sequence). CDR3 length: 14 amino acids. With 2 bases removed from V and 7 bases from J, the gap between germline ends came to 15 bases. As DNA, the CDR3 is TGCAGTGCTAGATGGGCGGGGGCTAGGCAGCCCCAGCATTTT. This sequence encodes CSARWAGARQPQHF.

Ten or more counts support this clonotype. CDR3 amino acids: CASSLRQGLNEQFF. In DNA, the CDR3 is TGCGCCAGCAGCCTCCGACAGGGGCTCAATGAGCAGTTCTTC. The chain carries TRBV4-1 and TRBJ2-1; the match to TRBD1 covers 8 bases. The length of the CDR3 is 14 residues. Germline trimming cut 4 bases from V and 6 bases from J; bases unmatched to any gene: 5. The germline V gene has CDR1 MGHRA and CDR2 YSYEKL.

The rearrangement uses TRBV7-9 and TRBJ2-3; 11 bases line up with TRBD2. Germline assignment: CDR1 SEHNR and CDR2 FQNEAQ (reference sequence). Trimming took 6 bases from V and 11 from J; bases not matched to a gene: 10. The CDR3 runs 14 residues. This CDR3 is CASSYSGGAIEQYF. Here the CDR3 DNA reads TGTGCCAGCAGTTATAGCGGGGGGGCTATTGAGCAGTATTTT.

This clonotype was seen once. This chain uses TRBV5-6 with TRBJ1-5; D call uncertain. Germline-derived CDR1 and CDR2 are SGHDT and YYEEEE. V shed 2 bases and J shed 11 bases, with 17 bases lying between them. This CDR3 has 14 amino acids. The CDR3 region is CASSFWADQETQHF. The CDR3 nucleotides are TGTGCCAGCAGCTTCTGGGCAGACCAAGAGACCCAGCATTTT.